This T cell receptor beta chain was sequenced for a study of blood T cell repertoires in COVID-19. Study information: Spain, Italy and the United States supplied samples that represented acute and convalescent COVID-19. The analysed material was cDNA or gDNA that came from T cells, B-cell-depleted T cells, or PBMCs.

In the original analysis: Amplification of reference gene primers provided the estimated nucleated cell counts. Generated by immunoSEQ multiplex PCR, the TCRdb table keeps only in-frame clones and is missing some. The V and J calls and the clone size are those of that table, but D and trimming were determined from the DNA. In the table there are 100,000 or so clones, about 85% of which are singletons. What was sequenced was peripheral blood. This clonotype was obtained from a man aged 55 to 70 with acute or convalescent COVID-19.

CDR3 in amino acids: CASSPARTRGADTQYF. The CDR3 DNA follows: TGTGCCAGCAGCCCCGCCCGGACTAGGGGGGCAGATACGCAGTATTTT. The chain uses TRBV7-8 and TRBJ2-3; weak D call: TRBD2 (7 bases). There are 16 residues in the CDR3. Between the trimmed V and J ends, which lost 5 bases and 4 bases, there was a span of 19 bases. The germline V gene has CDR1 SGHVS and CDR2 FQNEAQ. Together with reference TRBV7-8 and TRBJ2-3, the CDR3 gives the full variable domain: GAGVSQSPRYKVAKRGQDVALRCDPISGHVSLFWYQQALGQGPEFLTYFQNEAQLDKSGLPSDRFFAERPEGSVSTLKIQRTQQEDSAVYLCASSPARTRGADTQYFGPGTRLTVL.